This T cell receptor beta chain came from a study of shared clonotypes between healthy human individuals. TCRdb's table, derived via immunoSEQ multiplex PCR, lists solely in-frame clones and lacks some. The sample comprises about 1.5 million clones, roughly 98% of which are singletons, and roughly 0.4% rests with the top ten. Germline V CDR1 and CDR2: SGHNT, YYREEE (reference sequence). With V trimmed by 1 base and J by 7 bases, 6 bases remained unmatched. This CDR3 comprises 16 residues. The study drew all its donors from Caucasian adults living in Nashville, Tennessee. What was sequenced was naive CD4+ T cells sorted from blood. Subset in this sample: CD45RA+ positively selected. This clonotype was sampled from a man under 40 in good health. This chain uses TRBV5-4 with TRBJ2-2; 11 bases map to TRBD2. In nucleotides, the CDR3 is TGTGCCAGCAGCTTGCTAGCGGGAGGAGGGCACGGGGAGCTGTTTTTT. Translated: CASSLLAGGGHGELFF.